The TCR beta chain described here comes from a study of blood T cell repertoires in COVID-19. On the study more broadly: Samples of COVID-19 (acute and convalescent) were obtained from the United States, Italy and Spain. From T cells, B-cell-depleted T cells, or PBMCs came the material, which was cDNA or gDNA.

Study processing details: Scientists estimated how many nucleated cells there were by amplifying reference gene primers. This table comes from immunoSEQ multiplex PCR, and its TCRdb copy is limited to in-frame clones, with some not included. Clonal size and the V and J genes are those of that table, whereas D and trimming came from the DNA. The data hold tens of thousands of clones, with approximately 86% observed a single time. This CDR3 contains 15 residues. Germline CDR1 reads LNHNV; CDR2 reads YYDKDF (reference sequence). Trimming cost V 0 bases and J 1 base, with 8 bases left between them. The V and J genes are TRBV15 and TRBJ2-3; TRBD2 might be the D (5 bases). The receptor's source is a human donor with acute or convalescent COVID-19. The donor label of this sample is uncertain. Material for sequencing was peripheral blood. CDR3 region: CATSRDRGGTDTQYF. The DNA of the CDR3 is TGTGCCACCAGCAGAGATCGGGGTGGCACAGATACGCAGTATTTT. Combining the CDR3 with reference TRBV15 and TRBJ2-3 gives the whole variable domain DAMVIQNPRYQVTQFGKPVTLSCSQTLNHNVMYWYQQKSSQAPKLLFHYYDKDFNNEADTPDNFQSRRPNTSFCFLDIRSPGLGDTAMYLCATSRDRGGTDTQYFGPGTRLTVL.